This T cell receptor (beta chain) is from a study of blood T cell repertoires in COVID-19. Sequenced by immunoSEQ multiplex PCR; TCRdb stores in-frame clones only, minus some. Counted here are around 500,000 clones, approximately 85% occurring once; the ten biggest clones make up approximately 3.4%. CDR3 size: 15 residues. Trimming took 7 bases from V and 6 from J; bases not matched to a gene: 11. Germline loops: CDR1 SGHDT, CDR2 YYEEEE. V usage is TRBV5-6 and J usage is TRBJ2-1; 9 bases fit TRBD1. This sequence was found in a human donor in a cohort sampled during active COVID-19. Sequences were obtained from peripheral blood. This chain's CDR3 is CASQTGTGYSNEQFF. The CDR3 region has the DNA TGTGCCAGCCAAACCGGGACAGGGTATTCCAATGAGCAGTTCTTC. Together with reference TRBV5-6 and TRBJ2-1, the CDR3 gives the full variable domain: DAGVTQSPTHLIKTRGQQVTLRCSPKSGHDTVSWYQQALGQGPQFIFQYYEEEERQRGNFPDRFSGHQFPNYSSELNVNALLLGDSALYLCASQTGTGYSNEQFFGPGTRLTVL.